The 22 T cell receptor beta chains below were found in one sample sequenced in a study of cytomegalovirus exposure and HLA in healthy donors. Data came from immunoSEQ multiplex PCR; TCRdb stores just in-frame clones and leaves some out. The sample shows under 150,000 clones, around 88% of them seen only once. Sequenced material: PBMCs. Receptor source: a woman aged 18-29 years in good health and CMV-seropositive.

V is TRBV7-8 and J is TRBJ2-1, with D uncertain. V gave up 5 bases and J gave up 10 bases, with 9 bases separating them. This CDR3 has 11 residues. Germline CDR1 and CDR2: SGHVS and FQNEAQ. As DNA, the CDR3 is TGTGCCAGCAGCCAGTATTACGAGCAGTTCTTC. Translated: CASSQYYEQFF.

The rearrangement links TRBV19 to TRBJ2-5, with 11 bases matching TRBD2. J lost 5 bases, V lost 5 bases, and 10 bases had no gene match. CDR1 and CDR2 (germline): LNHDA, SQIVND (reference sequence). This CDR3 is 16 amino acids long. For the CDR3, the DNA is TGTGCCAGTAGTGAGCCTAGCGGGGGGAATACGGAGACCCAGTACTTC. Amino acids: CASSEPSGGNTETQYF. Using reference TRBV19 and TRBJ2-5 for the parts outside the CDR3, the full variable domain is DGGITQSPKYLFRKEGQNVTLSCEQNLNHDAMYWYRQDPGQGLRLIYYSQIVNDFQKGDIAEGYSVSREKKESFPLTVTSAQKNPTAFYLCASSEPSGGNTETQYFGPGTRLLVL.

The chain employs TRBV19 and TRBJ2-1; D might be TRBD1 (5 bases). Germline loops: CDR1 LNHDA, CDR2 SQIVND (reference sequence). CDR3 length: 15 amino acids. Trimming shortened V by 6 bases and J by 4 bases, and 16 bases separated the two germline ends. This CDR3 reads CASSSRQNIYNEQFF. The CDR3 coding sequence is TGTGCCAGTAGCTCAAGACAGAATATTTACAATGAGCAGTTCTTC.

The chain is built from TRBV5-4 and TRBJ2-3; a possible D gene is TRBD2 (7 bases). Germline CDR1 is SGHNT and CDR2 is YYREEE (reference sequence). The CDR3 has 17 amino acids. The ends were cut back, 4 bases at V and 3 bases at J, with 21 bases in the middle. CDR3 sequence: CASSPLGGGRVTDTQYF. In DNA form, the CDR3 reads TGTGCCAGCAGCCCCCTGGGGGGGGGCAGGGTGACAGATACGCAGTATTTT.

CDR3 residues: CASSIDLLTGLGGEQYF. The DNA of the CDR3 is TGTGCCAGTAGTATAGACCTTCTGACAGGTCTTGGTGGGGAGCAGTACTTC. The chain carries TRBV19 and TRBJ2-7, with D tentatively TRBD1 (6 bases). This CDR3 contains 17 residues. CDR1 and CDR2 from the germline V gene are LNHDA and SQIVND (reference sequence). Deletions cut 0 bases from V and 7 bases from J, with 22 bases between.

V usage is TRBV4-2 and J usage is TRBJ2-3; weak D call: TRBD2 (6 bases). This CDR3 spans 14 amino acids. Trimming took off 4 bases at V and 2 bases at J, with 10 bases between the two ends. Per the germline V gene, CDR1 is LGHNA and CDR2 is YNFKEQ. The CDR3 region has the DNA TGTGCCAGCAGCCGCGGGACTCTCACAGATACGCAGTATTTT. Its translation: CASSRGTLTDTQYF.

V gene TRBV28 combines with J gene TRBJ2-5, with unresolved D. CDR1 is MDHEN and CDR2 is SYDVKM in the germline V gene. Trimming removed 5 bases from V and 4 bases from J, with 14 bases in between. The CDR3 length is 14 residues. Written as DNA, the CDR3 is TGTGCCAGCAGTACGAACGGTGGTTCAGAGACCCAGTACTTC. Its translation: CASSTNGGSETQYF.

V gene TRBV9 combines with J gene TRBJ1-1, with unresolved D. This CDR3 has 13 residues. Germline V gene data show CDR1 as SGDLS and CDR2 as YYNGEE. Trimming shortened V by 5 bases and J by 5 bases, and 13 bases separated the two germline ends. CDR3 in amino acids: CASSSNGGTEAFF. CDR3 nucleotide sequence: TGTGCCAGCAGTTCAAATGGCGGGACTGAAGCTTTCTTT.

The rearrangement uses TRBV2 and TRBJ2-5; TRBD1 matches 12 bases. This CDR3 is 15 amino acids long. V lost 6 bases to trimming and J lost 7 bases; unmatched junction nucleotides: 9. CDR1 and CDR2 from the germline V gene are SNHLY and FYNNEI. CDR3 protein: CASSAGTGGRGTQYF. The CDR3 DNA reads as TGTGCCAGCAGCGCCGGGACAGGGGGCAGAGGGACCCAGTACTTC.

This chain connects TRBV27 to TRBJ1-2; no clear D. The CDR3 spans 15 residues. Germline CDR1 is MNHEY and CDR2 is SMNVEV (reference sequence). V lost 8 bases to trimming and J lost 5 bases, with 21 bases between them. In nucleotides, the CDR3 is TGTGCCAGCCGCTACTTAGGCGGGGTCGGGTATGGCTACACCTTC. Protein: CASRYLGGVGYGYTF.

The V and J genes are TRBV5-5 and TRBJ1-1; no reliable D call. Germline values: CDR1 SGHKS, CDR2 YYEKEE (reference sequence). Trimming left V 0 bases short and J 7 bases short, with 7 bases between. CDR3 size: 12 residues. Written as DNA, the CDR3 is TGTGCCAGCAGCTTGGTACACCTTGAAGCTTTCTTT. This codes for CASSLVHLEAFF.

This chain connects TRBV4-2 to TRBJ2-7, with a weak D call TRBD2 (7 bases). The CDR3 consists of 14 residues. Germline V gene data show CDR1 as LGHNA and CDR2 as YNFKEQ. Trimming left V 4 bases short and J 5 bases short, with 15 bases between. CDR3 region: CASSRGGGANEQYF. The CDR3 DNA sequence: TGTGCCAGCAGCCGGGGAGGGGGGGCCAACGAGCAGTACTTC.

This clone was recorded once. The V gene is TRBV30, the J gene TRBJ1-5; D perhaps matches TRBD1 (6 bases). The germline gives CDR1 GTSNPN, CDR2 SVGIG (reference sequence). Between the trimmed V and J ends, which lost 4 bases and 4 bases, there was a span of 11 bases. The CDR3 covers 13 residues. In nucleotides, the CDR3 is TGTGCCTGGACTACGGACAGAAATCAGCCCCAGCATTTT. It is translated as CAWTTDRNQPQHF.

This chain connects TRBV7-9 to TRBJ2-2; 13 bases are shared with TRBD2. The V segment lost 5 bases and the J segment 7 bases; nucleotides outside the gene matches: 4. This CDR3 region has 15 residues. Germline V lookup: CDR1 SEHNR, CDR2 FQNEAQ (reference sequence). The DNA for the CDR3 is TGTGCCAGCAGCCAATGGACTAGCGGGAGCGGGGAGCTGTTTTTT. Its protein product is CASSQWTSGSGELFF. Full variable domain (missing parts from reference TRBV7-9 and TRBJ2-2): DTGVSQNPRHKITKRGQNVTFRCDPISEHNRLYWYRQTLGQGPEFLTYFQNEAQLEKSRLLSDRFSAERPKGSFSTLEIQRTEQGDSAMYLCASSQWTSGSGELFFGEGSRLTVL.

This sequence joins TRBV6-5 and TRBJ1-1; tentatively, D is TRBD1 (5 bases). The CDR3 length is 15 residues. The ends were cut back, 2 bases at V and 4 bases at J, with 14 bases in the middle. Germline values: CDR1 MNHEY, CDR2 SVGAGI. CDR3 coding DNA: TGTGCCAGCAGTTACAACCAGGGAATGAGCACTGAAGCTTTCTTT. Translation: CASSYNQGMSTEAFF.

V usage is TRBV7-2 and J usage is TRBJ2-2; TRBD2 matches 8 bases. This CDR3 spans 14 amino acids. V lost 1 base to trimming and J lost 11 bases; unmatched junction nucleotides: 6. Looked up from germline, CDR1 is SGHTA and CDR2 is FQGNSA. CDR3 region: CASSLGAAGGELFF. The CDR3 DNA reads TGTGCCAGCAGCTTAGGGGCCGCGGGGGGTGAGCTGTTTTTT.

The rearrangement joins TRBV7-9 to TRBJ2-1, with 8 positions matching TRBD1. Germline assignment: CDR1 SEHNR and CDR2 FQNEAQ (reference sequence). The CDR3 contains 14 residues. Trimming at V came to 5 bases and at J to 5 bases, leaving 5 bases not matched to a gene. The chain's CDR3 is CASSPSTGDNEQFF. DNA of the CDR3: TGTGCCAGCAGCCCGTCGACAGGGGACAATGAGCAGTTCTTC.

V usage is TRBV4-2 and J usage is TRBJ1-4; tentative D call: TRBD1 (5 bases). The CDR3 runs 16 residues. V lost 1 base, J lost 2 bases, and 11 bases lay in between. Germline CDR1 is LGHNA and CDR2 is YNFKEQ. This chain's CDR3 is CASSQVSRGTNEKLFF. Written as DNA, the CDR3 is TGTGCCAGCAGCCAAGTGTCAAGGGGTACTAATGAAAAACTGTTTTTT.

The CDR3 loop is CASRRTGMGYGYTF. In nucleotides, the CDR3 is TGTGCCAGCAGACGGACAGGGATGGGCTATGGCTACACCTTC. The V and J genes are TRBV6-5 and TRBJ1-2, with 8 bases fitting TRBD1. Germline assignment: CDR1 MNHEY and CDR2 SVGAGI. Trimming at V came to 6 bases and at J to 4 bases, leaving 7 bases not matched to a gene. The CDR3 has 14 amino acids.

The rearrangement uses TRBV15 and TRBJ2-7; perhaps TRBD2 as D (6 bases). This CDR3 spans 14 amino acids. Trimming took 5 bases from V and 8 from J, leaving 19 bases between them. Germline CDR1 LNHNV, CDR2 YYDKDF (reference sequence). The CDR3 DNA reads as TGTGCCACCAGCTTGGGGGGAACACCTGAAAAGCAGTACTTC. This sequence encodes CATSLGGTPEKQYF.

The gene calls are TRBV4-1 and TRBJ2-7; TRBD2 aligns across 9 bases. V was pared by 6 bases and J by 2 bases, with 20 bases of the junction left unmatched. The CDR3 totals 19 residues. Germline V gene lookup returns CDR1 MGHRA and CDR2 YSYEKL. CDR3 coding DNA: TGCGCCAGCAGTCACAACCCGGGACTAGCAGGTATTAAGGCCTACGAGCAGTACTTC. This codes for CASSHNPGLAGIKAYEQYF.

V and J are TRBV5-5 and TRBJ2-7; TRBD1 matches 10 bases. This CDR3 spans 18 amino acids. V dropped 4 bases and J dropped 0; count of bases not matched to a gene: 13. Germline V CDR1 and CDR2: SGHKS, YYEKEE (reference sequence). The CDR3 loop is CASSAGTGDWRASYEQYF. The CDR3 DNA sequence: TGTGCCAGCAGCGCGGGGACAGGGGATTGGAGGGCCTCCTACGAGCAGTACTTC. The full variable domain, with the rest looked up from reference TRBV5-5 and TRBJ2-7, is DAGVTQSPTHLIKTRGQQVTLRCSPISGHKSVSWYQQVLGQGPQFIFQYYEKEERGRGNFPDRFSARQFPNYSSELNVNALLLGDSALYLCASSAGTGDWRASYEQYFGPGTRLTVT.